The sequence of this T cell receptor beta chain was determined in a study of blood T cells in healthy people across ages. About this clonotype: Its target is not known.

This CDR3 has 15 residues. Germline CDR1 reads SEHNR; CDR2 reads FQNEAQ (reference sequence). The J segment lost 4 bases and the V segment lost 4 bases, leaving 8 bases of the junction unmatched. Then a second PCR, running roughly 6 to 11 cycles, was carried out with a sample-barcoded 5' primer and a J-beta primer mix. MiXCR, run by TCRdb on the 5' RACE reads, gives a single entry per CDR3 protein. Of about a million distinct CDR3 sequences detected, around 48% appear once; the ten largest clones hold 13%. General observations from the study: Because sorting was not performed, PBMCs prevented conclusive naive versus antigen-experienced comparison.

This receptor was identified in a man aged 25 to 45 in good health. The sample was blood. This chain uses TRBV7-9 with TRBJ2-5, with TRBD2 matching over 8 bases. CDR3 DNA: TGTGCCAGCAGCTCCCAGCGGGAGAGGGGAGAGACCCAGTACTTC. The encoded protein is CASSSQRERGETQYF.